The table lists the clone carrying this T cell receptor (beta chain) with a few counts. Its target is not known. The entry originates in a study of human T cells and chemical hapten exposure. Study-wide context: Sensitization employed 2% DPC on around 2 cm by around 2 cm of upper inner arm skin.

Whole-study findings and limits: Once DPC sensitization occurred, TCRs above 1 in 1000 frequency showed no change. Patch test score was positively correlated with the counts of PT1 expanded TCRs.

As for time point: patch test 2, 6 weeks after DPC sensitization. Stated treatment: therapeutic diphenylcyclopropenone sensitization with weekly scalp DPC. Researchers extracted total RNA from unfractionated whole blood. TCRdb used MiXCR to reprocess the RACE reads, holding one entry per CDR3 protein. The sample has roughly 40,000 distinct CDR3 sequences; around 10% are singletons. This TCR came from a woman between 40 and 55 years old with alopecia areata. Some clones in this sample may be carry-over from other donors' samples. Sequencing used whole blood, obtained in connection with sensitization to the hapten diphenylcyclopropenone (DPC).

The CDR3 DNA follows: TGCGCCAGCAGCCATGTCACTAGCGGGGGCCTTTCCTACGAGCAGTACTTC. Translation: CASSHVTSGGLSYEQYF. The chain employs TRBV4-3 and TRBJ2-7, with 11 bases aligning to TRBD2. V shed 3 bases and J 1 base; nucleotides not matched to a gene: 8. Per germline, CDR1 LGHNA and CDR2 YSLEER. The length of the CDR3 is 17 residues.